Presented here are 8 T cell receptor beta chains from one specimen sequenced in a study of T cell responses to AZD1222 COVID-19 vaccine. Sequencing used immunoSEQ multiplex PCR; TCRdb keeps in-frame clones, though not all of them. The sample contains under 60,000 clones, around 80% of which appear only once. Sequenced material: peripheral blood, taken on day 0 of AZD1222 vaccination. All receptors come from an adult in good health.

The V and J genes are TRBV28 and TRBJ2-5; no clear D. CDR1 MDHEN and CDR2 SYDVKM come from the germline V gene. The CDR3 is 12 amino acids. Deletions cut 2 bases from V and 3 bases from J, with 4 bases between. CDR3 sequence: CASSLQKETQYF. The CDR3 DNA sequence: TGTGCCAGCAGTTTACAGAAAGAGACCCAGTACTTC. The complete variable domain, with remaining parts taken from reference TRBV28 and TRBJ2-5, reads DVKVTQSSRYLVKRTGEKVFLECVQDMDHENMFWYRQDPGLGLRLIYFSYDVKMKEKGDIPEGYSVSREKKERFSLILESASTNQTSMYLCASSLQKETQYFGPGTRLLVL.

This rearrangement joins TRBV5-4 to TRBJ1-2, with D possibly matching TRBD1 (6 bases). Trimming removed 0 bases at V and 1 base at J, with 7 bases between. The germline V gene encodes CDR1 SGHNT and CDR2 YYREEE (reference sequence). This CDR3 comprises 14 residues. The CDR3 region is CASSLDRDNYGYTF. CDR3 DNA: TGTGCCAGCAGCTTGGACAGGGATAACTATGGCTACACCTTC.

This chain links TRBV7-9 with TRBJ1-2; D is perhaps TRBD1 (6 bases). V was pared by 5 bases and J by 7 bases, with 14 bases between. Germline V lookup: CDR1 SEHNR, CDR2 FQNEAQ (reference sequence). This CDR3 contains 13 residues. The CDR3 DNA sequence: TGTGCCAGCAGCGCCACAGGGAAGAGTGGCTACACCTTC. Translated, it gives CASSATGKSGYTF.

The CDR3 reads CAISESGTVYGYTF. The CDR3 coding sequence is TGTGCCATCAGTGAGTCGGGGACAGTTTATGGCTACACCTTC. V gene TRBV10-3 combines with J gene TRBJ1-2, with 7 bases that match TRBD1. The V segment lost 0 bases and the J segment 5 bases; nucleotides outside the gene matches: 3. Germline CDR1 and CDR2: ENHRY and SYGVKD. This CDR3 is built from 14 residues.

The chain combines TRBV11-2 with TRBJ1-3; perhaps TRBD1 as D (5 bases). V lost 5 bases and J 0 bases, leaving 14 bases between the germline ends. The germline gives CDR1 SGHAT, CDR2 FQNNGV. The CDR3 has 16 residues. The CDR3 loop is CASSDLRGPSGNTIYF. As DNA, the CDR3 is TGTGCCAGCAGCGACTTGAGGGGCCCCTCTGGAAACACCATATATTTT. The whole variable domain, remainder taken from reference TRBV11-2 and TRBJ1-3, is EAGVAQSPRYKIIEKRQSVAFWCNPISGHATLYWYQQILGQGPKLLIQFQNNGVVDDSQLPKDRFSAERLKGVDSTLKIQPAKLEDSAVYLCASSDLRGPSGNTIYFGEGSWLTVV.

The gene calls are TRBV7-3 and TRBJ2-2; D gene uncertain. V was trimmed by 6 bases and J by 4 bases, leaving 12 bases between them. Germline V CDR1 and CDR2: SGHTA, FQGTGA. The CDR3 loop spans 14 amino acids. The CDR3 here is CASRPVSGTGELFF. The CDR3 DNA is TGTGCCAGCAGACCCGTTTCCGGCACCGGGGAGCTGTTTTTT.

This chain connects TRBV18 to TRBJ1-3; unclear D gene. V was clipped by 5 bases and J by 10 bases, with 15 bases between them. The CDR3 runs 13 residues. Germline lookup yields CDR1 KGHSH and CDR2 LQKENI. The CDR3 loop is CASSAPDGGTIYF. In nucleotides, the CDR3 is TGTGCCAGCTCAGCCCCGGATGGCGGTACCATATATTTT.

The chain recombines TRBV6-5 with TRBJ1-5; D remains unclear. The CDR3 is 13 residues long. Germline values: CDR1 MNHEY, CDR2 SVGAGI. Trimming stripped 0 bases from V and 4 bases from J, with 4 bases between. CDR3 DNA sequence: TGTGCCAGCAGTTACTCGAGAAATCAGCCCCAGCATTTT. Its protein is CASSYSRNQPQHF.